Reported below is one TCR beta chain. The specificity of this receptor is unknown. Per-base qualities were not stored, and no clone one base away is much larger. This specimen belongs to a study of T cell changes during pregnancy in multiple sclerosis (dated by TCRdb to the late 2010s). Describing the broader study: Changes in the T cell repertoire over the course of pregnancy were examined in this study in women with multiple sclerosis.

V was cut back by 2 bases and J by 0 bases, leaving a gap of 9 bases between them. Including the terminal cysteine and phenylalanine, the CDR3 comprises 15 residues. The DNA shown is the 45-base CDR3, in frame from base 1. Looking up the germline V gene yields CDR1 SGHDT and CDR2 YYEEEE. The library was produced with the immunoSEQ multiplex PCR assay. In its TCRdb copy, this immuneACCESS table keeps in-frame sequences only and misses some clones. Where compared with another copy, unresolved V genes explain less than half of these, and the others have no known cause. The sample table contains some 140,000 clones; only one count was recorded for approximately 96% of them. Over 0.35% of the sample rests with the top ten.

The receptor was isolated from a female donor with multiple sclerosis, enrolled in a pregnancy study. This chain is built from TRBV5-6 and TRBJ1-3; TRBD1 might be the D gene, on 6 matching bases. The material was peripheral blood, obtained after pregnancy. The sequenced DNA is TGTGCCAGCAGCTTCGGACAGAGCTCTGGAAACACCATATATTTT. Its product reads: CASSFGQSSGNTIYF.